This is a list of T cell receptor beta chains from one sample in a study of cytomegalovirus exposure and HLA in healthy donors. Using immunoSEQ multiplex PCR, the repertoire was profiled, and TCRdb retains in-frame clones only, with some absent. The sample yields around 120,000 clones, about 80% seen once. The sample taken for sequencing was PBMCs. The receptors originated from a young man in good health and CMV-seronegative. The CDR3 runs from the conserved cysteine through the conserved F or W. Clone size is shown for a subset of rows, as once, few, many or a class of expanded clone.

V: TRBV27
size: NA
J: TRBJ2-1
CDR3: CASSWDYQSSYNEQFF

V: TRBV29-1
size: NA
J: TRBJ2-3
CDR3: CSVSDSSSTDTQYF

V: TRBV9
size: NA
J: TRBJ2-7
CDR3: CASSTGSVYEQYF

V: TRBV11-2
size: NA
J: TRBJ2-1
CDR3: CASRPRGGASYNEQFF

V: TRBV18
size: once
J: TRBJ1-4
CDR3: CASSRGDRNEKLFF

V: TRBV5-1
size: NA
J: TRBJ2-7
CDR3: CASSSGLVAHEQYF

V: TRBV27
size: NA
J: TRBJ1-2
CDR3: CASKVGEFYGYTF

V: TRBV11-2
size: NA
J: TRBJ2-7
CDR3: CASSYPVGGLPEQYF

V: TRBV27
size: NA
J: TRBJ2-7
CDR3: CASSLSLATAISPKYEQYF

V: TRBV9
size: NA
J: TRBJ2-1
CDR3: CASSVDYHNEQFF

V: TRBV7-2
size: NA
J: TRBJ2-7
CDR3: CASSLTGGPREQYF

V: TRBV4-3
size: NA
J: TRBJ2-3
CDR3: CASSQVITDTQYF

V: TRBV11-2
size: once
J: TRBJ1-5
CDR3: CASSLAGKSNQPQHF

V: TRBV10-3
size: NA
J: TRBJ2-7
CDR3: CAISESLGGQGFYEQYF

V: TRBV5-4
size: NA
J: TRBJ2-5
CDR3: CASSNPGGLADYQETQYF

V: TRBV6-5
size: NA
J: TRBJ2-7
CDR3: CASRADRTTYEQYF

V: TRBV11-2
size: NA
J: TRBJ2-7
CDR3: CASSTTGQGYEQYF

V: TRBV29-1
size: NA
J: TRBJ2-7
CDR3: CSVEVAPFSIGGEQYF

V: TRBV28
size: few
J: TRBJ1-5
CDR3: CASSGTGTGDQPQHF

V: TRBV19
size: NA
J: TRBJ2-3
CDR3: CASSIDLAPSTDTQYF

V: TRBV5-1
size: NA
J: TRBJ1-1
CDR3: CASSVGQGDTEAFF

V: TRBV4-1
size: NA
J: TRBJ1-5
CDR3: CASSQAPQRGNQPQNF

V: TRBV11-2
size: NA
J: TRBJ2-1
CDR3: CASSSPGLAKYEQFF

V: TRBV4-3
size: NA
J: TRBJ2-1
CDR3: CASSQGRFDNEQFF

V: TRBV2
size: NA
J: TRBJ2-1
CDR3: CASSETRSSYNEQFF

V: TRBV4-1
size: NA
J: TRBJ2-5
CDR3: CASSQGTGGSGETQYF

V: TRBV7-9
size: NA
J: TRBJ1-1
CDR3: CASSPLYPEAFF

V: TRBV29-1
size: NA
J: TRBJ1-1
CDR3: CSVPDRTLNTEAFF